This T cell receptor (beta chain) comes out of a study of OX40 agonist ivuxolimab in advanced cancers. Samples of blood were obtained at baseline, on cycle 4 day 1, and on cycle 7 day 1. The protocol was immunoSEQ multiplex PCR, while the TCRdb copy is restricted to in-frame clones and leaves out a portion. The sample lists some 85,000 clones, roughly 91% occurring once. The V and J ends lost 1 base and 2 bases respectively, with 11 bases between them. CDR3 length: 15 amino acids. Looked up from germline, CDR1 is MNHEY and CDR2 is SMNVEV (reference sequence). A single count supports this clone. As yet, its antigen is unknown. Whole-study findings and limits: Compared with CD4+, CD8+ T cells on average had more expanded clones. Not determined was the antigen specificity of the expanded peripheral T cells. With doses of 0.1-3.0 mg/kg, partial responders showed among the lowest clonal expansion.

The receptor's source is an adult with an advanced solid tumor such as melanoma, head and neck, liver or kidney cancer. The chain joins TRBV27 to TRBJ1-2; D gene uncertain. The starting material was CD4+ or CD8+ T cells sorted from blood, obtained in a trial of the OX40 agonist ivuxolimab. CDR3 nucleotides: TGTGCCAGCAGTTTATGGCCGGCAGGAAACTATGGCTACACCTTC. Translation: CASSLWPAGNYGYTF.